This is a list of T cell receptor beta chains from one sample in a study of cytomegalovirus exposure and HLA in healthy donors. Some clones are missing from TCRdb's copy, which holds only in-frame ones; the method was immunoSEQ multiplex PCR. The sample includes 95,000 to 150,000 clones, 15% seen only once; the top ten take 1.5% to 2%. Source material: PBMCs. These receptors were collected from a woman aged 18-29 years in good health and CMV-seronegative. Each CDR3 is given with its conserved first and last residue. The order of the fields is CDR3 length, clone size, V gene, D gene, J gene, CDR3 protein, CDR3 DNA. A D gene is named only where the DNA matches it firmly. Clone size appears in some rows only: once, few, many, or a class for an expanded clone.

16	few	TRBV15	TRBD1	TRBJ2-7	CATSREAAGGRNEQYF	TGTGCCACCAGCAGAGAAGCGGCAGGGGGTAGGAACGAGCAGTACTTC
15	NA	TRBV1	NA	TRBJ2-7	CTSSQECGGSYEQYF	TGCACCAGCAGCCAAGAGTGTGGCGGCTCCTACGAGCAGTACTTC
15	NA	TRBV27	TRBD2	TRBJ2-5	CASSAAGGYQETQYF	TGTGCCAGCAGTGCGGCGGGGGGGTACCAAGAGACCCAGTACTTC
20	NA	TRBV4-1	TRBD2	TRBJ2-6	CASSQDRTSGRGSGANVLTF	TGCGCCAGCAGCCAAGATCGGACTAGCGGGAGGGGATCTGGGGCCAACGTCCTGACTTTC
16	few	TRBV5-1	TRBD2	TRBJ2-3	CASSLGLAGGTDTQYF	TGCGCCAGCAGCTTAGGACTAGCGGGGGGCACAGATACGCAGTATTTT
18	NA	TRBV7-9	TRBD1	TRBJ2-3	CASSLRQGIIGVTDTQYF	TGTGCCAGCAGCCTTAGACAGGGGATCATCGGGGTCACAGATACGCAGTATTTT
16	few	TRBV7-9	TRBD1	TRBJ2-7	CASSPGQGLVSYEQYF	TGTGCCAGCAGCCCCGGACAGGGGCTTGTGTCCTACGAGCAGTACTTC
13	NA	TRBV5-4	TRBD1	TRBJ1-4	CASRDRANEKLFF	TGTGCCAGCCGGGACAGGGCTAATGAAAAACTGTTTTTT
15	few	TRBV9	TRBD1	TRBJ2-6	CASSGQGSGANVLTF	TGTGCCAGCAGCGGACAGGGGTCGGGGGCCAACGTCCTGACTTTC
16	NA	TRBV10-3	TRBD2	TRBJ2-7	CAISDRLAGASYEQYF	TGTGCCATCAGTGATCGCCTAGCGGGAGCCAGTTACGAGCAGTACTTC
14	few	TRBV5-1	NA	TRBJ1-1	CASSLTLMNTEAFF	TGCGCCAGCAGCTTGACTCTAATGAACACTGAAGCTTTCTTT
13	few	TRBV11-2	NA	TRBJ2-7	CASSPGGGHEQYF	TGTGCCAGCAGCCCTGGGGGGGGGCACGAGCAGTACTTC
14	NA	TRBV2	TRBD1	TRBJ2-7	CASRPTGTGYEQYF	TGTGCCAGCAGACCTACCGGGACAGGGTACGAGCAGTACTTC
15	once	TRBV7-2	NA	TRBJ2-2	CASSLDTFYTGELFF	TGTGCCAGCAGCTTAGATACTTTTTACACCGGGGAGCTGTTTTTT
14	NA	TRBV11-2	TRBD1	TRBJ2-5	CASSLGDSQETQYF	TGTGCCAGCAGCTTAGGGGACAGCCAAGAGACCCAGTACTTC
16	few	TRBV11-2	NA	TRBJ2-1	CASSLDVGGVDDEQFF	TGTGCCAGCAGCCTGGATGTGGGCGGGGTTGATGATGAGCAGTTCTTC
14	few	TRBV6-1	TRBD1	TRBJ2-3	CASSRTGTADTQYF	TGTGCCAGCAGTCGGACAGGGACCGCAGATACGCAGTATTTT
15	few	TRBV5-1	NA	TRBJ1-2	CASSTGSLYNYGYTF	TGCGCCAGCAGCACAGGTTCGCTTTATAACTATGGCTACACCTTC
14	NA	TRBV7-8	NA	TRBJ1-1	CASSPLTGNTEAFF	TGTGCCAGCAGCCCCCTGACAGGGAACACTGAAGCTTTCTTT
14	few	TRBV4-3	NA	TRBJ2-3	CASSISGPGDTQYF	TGCGCCAGCAGCATCTCCGGTCCGGGAGATACGCAGTATTTT
15	few	TRBV19	NA	TRBJ2-5	CASSRYLRGEETQYF	TGTGCCAGTAGCCGGTACCTCAGGGGGGAAGAGACCCAGTACTTC
14	NA	TRBV28	TRBD1	TRBJ2-7	CASSPRTGWNEQYF	TGTGCCAGCAGTCCCCGGACAGGGTGGAACGAGCAGTACTTC
13	NA	TRBV7-2	NA	TRBJ2-7	CASGPAGAYEQYF	TGTGCCAGCGGCCCTGCAGGGGCCTACGAGCAGTACTTC